The rows below give T cell receptor beta chains drawn from one sample of a study of T cell responses to AZD1222 COVID-19 vaccine. The data were produced by immunoSEQ multiplex PCR, yet TCRdb's version contains in-frame clones alone and is incomplete. The sample yields tens of thousands of clones, around 90% seen once. The sample consisted of peripheral blood, taken on day 0 of MenACWY control vaccination. The receptors originated from an adult in good health. Both conserved end residues are part of each CDR3. D genes are given only for firm matches. Clone size, where shown, is once, few, many, or a class for clones that have expanded.

j_gene: TRBJ1-1; abundance: NA; d_gene: TRBD1; v_gene: TRBV4-2; CDR3aa: CASSQSPGQGSEKAFF; CDR3nt: TGTGCCAGCAGCCAATCACCGGGACAGGGGTCGGAGAAAGCTTTCTTT
j_gene: TRBJ1-5; abundance: NA; d_gene: NA; v_gene: TRBV18; CDR3aa: CASSPGANSNQPQHF; CDR3nt: TGTGCCAGCTCACCAGGGGCTAATAGCAATCAGCCCCAGCATTTT
j_gene: TRBJ2-7; abundance: once; d_gene: NA; v_gene: TRBV28; CDR3aa: CASSLTGRAFEQYF; CDR3nt: TGTGCCAGCAGTCTGACAGGTCGGGCTTTCGAGCAGTACTTC
j_gene: TRBJ1-4; abundance: NA; d_gene: TRBD1; v_gene: TRBV3-1/TRBV3-2; CDR3aa: CASSQDRTTNEKLFF; CDR3nt: TGTGCCAGCAGCCAGGACAGGACAACTAATGAAAAACTGTTTTTT
j_gene: TRBJ2-3; abundance: once; d_gene: TRBD2; v_gene: TRBV4-1; CDR3aa: CASSQGISGNTDTQYF; CDR3nt: TGCGCCAGCAGCCAAGGAATTAGCGGGAACACAGATACGCAGTATTTT
j_gene: TRBJ1-4; abundance: NA; d_gene: NA; v_gene: TRBV21-1; CDR3aa: CASSKVCPGGDRGKLFF; CDR3nt: TGTGCCAGCAGCAAAGTCTGTCCAGGGGGGGATCGGGGAAAACTGTTTTTT
j_gene: TRBJ1-4; abundance: NA; d_gene: NA; v_gene: TRBV2; CDR3aa: CASSENWLGPEKLFF; CDR3nt: TGTGCCAGCAGTGAAAATTGGCTGGGTCCCGAAAAACTGTTTTTT
j_gene: TRBJ2-5; abundance: NA; d_gene: NA; v_gene: TRBV5-5; CDR3aa: CASSIKETQYF; CDR3nt: TGTGCCAGCAGCATCAAAGAGACCCAGTACTTC
j_gene: TRBJ2-1; abundance: NA; d_gene: NA; v_gene: TRBV28; CDR3aa: CASSFGTRAYNEQFF; CDR3nt: TGTGCCAGCAGTTTCGGGACACGGGCCTACAATGAGCAGTTCTTC
j_gene: TRBJ2-2; abundance: NA; d_gene: NA; v_gene: TRBV2; CDR3aa: CASSESLYPGELFF; CDR3nt: TGTGCCAGCAGTGAGAGCCTATACCCCGGGGAGCTGTTTTTT
j_gene: TRBJ1-6; abundance: NA; d_gene: NA; v_gene: TRBV28; CDR3aa: CASRVAGPLNSPLHF; CDR3nt: TGTGCCAGCAGGGTCGCAGGACCCCTGAATTCGCCCCTCCACTTT
j_gene: TRBJ1-2; abundance: NA; d_gene: NA; v_gene: TRBV3-1/TRBV3-2; CDR3aa: CASSRGDRDTYGYTF; CDR3nt: TGTGCCAGCAGCCGGGGGGACCGGGACACTTATGGCTACACCTTC
j_gene: TRBJ2-2; abundance: NA; d_gene: NA; v_gene: TRBV4-3; CDR3aa: CASSQESASNPGELFF; CDR3nt: TGCGCCAGCAGCCAAGAAAGCGCTTCGAATCCCGGGGAGCTGTTTTTT
j_gene: TRBJ1-5; abundance: NA; d_gene: TRBD1; v_gene: TRBV6-5; CDR3aa: CASTPSRGHQPQHF; CDR3nt: TGTGCCAGCACCCCTTCCAGGGGGCATCAGCCCCAGCATTTT
j_gene: TRBJ2-2; abundance: NA; d_gene: NA; v_gene: TRBV7-2; CDR3aa: CASSLRQASGELFF; CDR3nt: TGTGCCAGCAGCTTGAGACAGGCCTCCGGGGAGCTGTTTTTT
j_gene: TRBJ2-1; abundance: NA; d_gene: TRBD2; v_gene: TRBV6-5; CDR3aa: CASSYIGGRGNEQFF; CDR3nt: TGTGCCAGCAGTTATATTGGCGGGAGGGGCAATGAGCAGTTCTTC
j_gene: TRBJ2-7; abundance: NA; d_gene: TRBD2; v_gene: TRBV5-1; CDR3aa: CASRPVAGLAVREQYF; CDR3nt: TGCGCCAGCAGACCGGTCGCGGGACTAGCGGTCCGGGAGCAGTACTTC
j_gene: TRBJ2-1; abundance: NA; d_gene: NA; v_gene: TRBV12-2; CDR3aa: CASRFAGVFGEQFF; CDR3nt: TGTGCAAGTCGCTTTGCGGGAGTATTCGGTGAGCAGTTCTTC